This entry lists 8 T cell receptor beta chains sequenced from one sample in a study of blood T cell repertoires in COVID-19. Sequencing was performed with immunoSEQ multiplex PCR; in TCRdb, only in-frame clones are kept and a portion is missing. Among under 150,000 clones listed, about nine tenths were seen once. Input material: peripheral blood. Receptor source: a human donor in a cohort sampled during active COVID-19.

The chain carries TRBV6-6 and TRBJ2-4, with TRBD1 matching 7 bases. J gave up 7 bases and V 6 bases, and 6 bases lay outside the gene matches. The germline CDR1 and CDR2 sequences are MNHNY and SVGAGI (reference sequence). The CDR3 covers 13 residues. CDR3 amino acids: CASRAGTENIQYF. In DNA, the CDR3 is TGTGCCAGCAGGGCCGGGACAGAGAACATTCAGTACTTC.

This rearrangement joins TRBV7-2 to TRBJ2-2; 7 bases map to TRBD2. CDR3 length: 16 amino acids. V gave up 5 bases and J gave up 4 bases; unmatched junction bases: 10. Germline CDR1 SGHTA, CDR2 FQGNSA. The CDR3 sequence is CASSIPGTTPTGELFF. The CDR3 region has the DNA TGTGCCAGCAGCATCCCCGGGACTACCCCCACCGGGGAGCTGTTTTTT.

This clone was seen just once. The V gene is TRBV20-1, the J gene TRBJ2-5; 10 bases line up with TRBD2. V trimming: 3 bases; J trimming: 1 base; junction bases outside the gene matches: 11. This CDR3 contains 17 residues. In germline, CDR1 is DFQATT, CDR2 SNEGSKA (reference sequence). This chain's CDR3 is CSASALAGEGVQETQYF. As DNA, the CDR3 is TGCAGTGCTAGTGCGCTAGCGGGAGAAGGAGTCCAAGAGACCCAGTACTTC.

In its sample, this clone was seen a few times. This chain uses TRBV4-2 with TRBJ2-1, with 11 positions matching TRBD2. J gave up 5 bases and V 7 bases, and 4 bases lay outside the gene matches. The CDR3 covers 14 residues. CDR1 and CDR2 from the germline V gene are LGHNA and YNFKEQ. CDR3 in DNA: TGTGCCAGCAAACTAGCGGGAGAACACAATGAGCAGTTCTTC. Its translation: CASKLAGEHNEQFF.

The rearrangement joins TRBV5-4 to TRBJ2-3; 8 nucleotides match TRBD2. The CDR3 contains 15 residues. CDR1 and CDR2 from the germline V gene are SGHNT and YYREEE (reference sequence). Losses at the gene ends were 0 bases for V and 8 bases for J; bases not matched to a gene: 8. The CDR3 loop reads CASSLGLAGPSTQYF. As DNA, the CDR3 is TGTGCCAGCAGCTTGGGGCTAGCGGGCCCCAGTACGCAGTATTTT.

The chain carries TRBV11-3 and TRBJ2-7; tentatively, D is TRBD2 (6 bases). The V end lost 5 bases, the J end lost 3 bases, and 23 bases lay between the germline ends. This CDR3 contains 17 residues. Per germline, CDR1 SGHNT and CDR2 YENEEA. The CDR3 loop is CASSKLRTGTYCYEQYF. The CDR3 DNA is TGTGCCAGCAGCAAATTGAGAACCGGGACTTACTGCTACGAGCAGTACTTC. The full variable domain, with the rest looked up from reference TRBV11-3 and TRBJ2-7, is EAGVVQSPRYKIIEKKQPVAFWCNPISGHNTLYWYLQNLGQGPELLIRYENEEAVDDSQLPKDRFSAERLKGVDSTLKIQPAELGDSAVYLCASSKLRTGTYCYEQYFGPGTRLTVT.

This sequence joins TRBV6-5 and TRBJ1-6; D might be TRBD1 (5 bases). Germline V lookup: CDR1 MNHEY, CDR2 SVGAGI. Trimming shortened V by 8 bases and J by 4 bases, and 12 bases separated the two germline ends. The CDR3 runs 14 residues. The CDR3 DNA reads as TGTGCCAGCGGGAGGGACGGTTATAATTCACCCCTCCACTTT. Protein product: CASGRDGYNSPLHF.

The chain carries TRBV7-2 and TRBJ2-5; 9 nucleotides match TRBD2. The CDR3 runs 14 residues. Looked up from germline, CDR1 is SGHTA and CDR2 is FQGNSA. J gave up 5 bases and V 1 base, and 2 bases lay outside the gene matches. CDR3 loop: CASSLVAGVETQYF. CDR3 nucleotides: TGTGCCAGCAGCTTAGTAGCGGGGGTGGAGACCCAGTACTTC. The full variable domain, completed using reference TRBV7-2 and TRBJ2-5, is GAGVSQSPSNKVTEKGKDVELRCDPISGHTALYWYRQSLGQGLEFLIYFQGNSAPDKSGLPSDRFSAERTGGSVSTLTIQRTQQEDSAVYLCASSLVAGVETQYFGPGTRLLVL.